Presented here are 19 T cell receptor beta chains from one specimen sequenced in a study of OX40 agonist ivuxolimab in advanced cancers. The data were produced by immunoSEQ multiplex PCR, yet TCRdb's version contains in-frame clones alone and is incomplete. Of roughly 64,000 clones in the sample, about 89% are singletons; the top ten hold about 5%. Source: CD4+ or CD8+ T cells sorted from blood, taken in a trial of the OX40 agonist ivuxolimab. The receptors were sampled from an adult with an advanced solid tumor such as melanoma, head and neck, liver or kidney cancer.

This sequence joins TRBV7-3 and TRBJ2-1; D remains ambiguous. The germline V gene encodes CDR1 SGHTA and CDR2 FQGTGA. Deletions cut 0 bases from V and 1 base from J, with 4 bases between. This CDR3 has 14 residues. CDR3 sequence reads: CASSLTRSYNEQFF. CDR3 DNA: TGTGCCAGCAGCTTAACTAGATCCTACAATGAGCAGTTCTTC.

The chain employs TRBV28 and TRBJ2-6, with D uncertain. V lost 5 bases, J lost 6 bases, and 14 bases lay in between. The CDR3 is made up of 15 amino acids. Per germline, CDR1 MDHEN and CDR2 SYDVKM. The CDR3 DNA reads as TGTGCCAGCAGTGGGATAGGTTTTCAGGCCAACGTCCTGACTTTC. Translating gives CASSGIGFQANVLTF.

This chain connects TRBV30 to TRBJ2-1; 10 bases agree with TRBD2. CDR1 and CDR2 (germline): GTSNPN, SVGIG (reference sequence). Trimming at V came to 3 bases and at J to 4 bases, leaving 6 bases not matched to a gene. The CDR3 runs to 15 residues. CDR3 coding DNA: TGTGCCTGGAGAGCCGGGACTAGCGCGTACAATGAGCAGTTCTTC. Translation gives CAWRAGTSAYNEQFF.

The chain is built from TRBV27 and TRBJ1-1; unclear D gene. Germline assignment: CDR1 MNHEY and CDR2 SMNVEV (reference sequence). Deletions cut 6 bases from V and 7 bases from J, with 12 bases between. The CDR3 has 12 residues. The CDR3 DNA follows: TGTGCCAGCAGCCCCCCCACTGGTGAAGCTTTCTTT. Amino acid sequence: CASSPPTGEAFF.

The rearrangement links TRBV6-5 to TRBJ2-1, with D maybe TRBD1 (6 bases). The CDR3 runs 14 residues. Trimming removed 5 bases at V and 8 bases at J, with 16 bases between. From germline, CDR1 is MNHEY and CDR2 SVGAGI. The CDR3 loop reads CASSDPLPGDEQFF. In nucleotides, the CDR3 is TGTGCCAGCAGTGACCCCCTCCCAGGGGATGAGCAGTTCTTC.

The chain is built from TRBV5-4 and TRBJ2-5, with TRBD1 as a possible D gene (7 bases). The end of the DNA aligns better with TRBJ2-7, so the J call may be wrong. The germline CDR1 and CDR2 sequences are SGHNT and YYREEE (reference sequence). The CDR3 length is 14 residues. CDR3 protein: CASSRTQGGYEQYF. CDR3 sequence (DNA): TGTGCCAGCAGCCGAACTCAGGGGGGCTACGAGCAGTACTTC.

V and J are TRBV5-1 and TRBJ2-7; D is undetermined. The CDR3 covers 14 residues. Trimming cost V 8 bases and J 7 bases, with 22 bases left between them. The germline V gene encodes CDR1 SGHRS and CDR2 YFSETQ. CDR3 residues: CASRPWTQPGEQYF. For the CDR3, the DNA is TGCGCCAGTCGGCCTTGGACCCAGCCGGGTGAGCAGTACTTC.

The CDR3 DNA is TGTGCCAGCAGTGAATCCGTGGCGGTTCGGGGAGGCTACACCTTC. Translation: CASSESVAVRGGYTF. The rearrangement joins TRBV2 to TRBJ1-2, with D unresolved. V lost 2 bases and J 8 bases, leaving 18 bases between the germline ends. The CDR3 covers 15 residues. CDR1 is SNHLY, CDR2 FYNNEI, per germline.

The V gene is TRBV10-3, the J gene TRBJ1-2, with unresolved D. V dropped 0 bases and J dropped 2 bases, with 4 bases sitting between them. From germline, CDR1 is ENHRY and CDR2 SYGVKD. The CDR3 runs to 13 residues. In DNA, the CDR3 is TGTGCCATCAGTGAGTCGACAAACTATGGCTACACCTTC. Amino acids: CAISESTNYGYTF.

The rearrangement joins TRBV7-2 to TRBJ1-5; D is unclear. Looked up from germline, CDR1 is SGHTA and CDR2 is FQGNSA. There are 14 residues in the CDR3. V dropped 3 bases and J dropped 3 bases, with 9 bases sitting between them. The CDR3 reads CASSFNGVNQPQHF. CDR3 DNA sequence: TGTGCCAGCAGCTTTAATGGGGTCAATCAGCCCCAGCATTTT.

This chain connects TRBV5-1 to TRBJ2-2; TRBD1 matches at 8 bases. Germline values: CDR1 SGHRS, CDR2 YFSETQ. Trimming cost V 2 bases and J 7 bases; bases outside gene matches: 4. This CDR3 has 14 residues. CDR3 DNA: TGCGCCAGCAGCTTTGGACAGGGCGGCGGGGAGCTGTTTTTT. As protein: CASSFGQGGGELFF.

The CDR3 DNA sequence: TGCGCCAGCAGCTTATCTAGCCCCTCCTACAATGAGCAGTTCTTC. It is translated as CASSLSSPSYNEQFF. The J gene is TRBJ2-1, the V gene TRBV5-1; the D gene is possibly TRBD2 (5 bases). The CDR3 extends over 15 amino acids. The ends were cut back, 2 bases at V and 0 bases at J, with 9 bases in the middle. CDR1 is SGHRS, CDR2 YFSETQ, per germline.

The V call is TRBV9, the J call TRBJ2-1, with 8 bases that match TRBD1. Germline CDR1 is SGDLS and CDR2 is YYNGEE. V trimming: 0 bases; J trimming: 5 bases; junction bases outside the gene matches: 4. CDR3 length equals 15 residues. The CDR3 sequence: CASSVGGTGNNEQFF. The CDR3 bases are TGTGCCAGCAGCGTAGGAGGGACAGGAAACAATGAGCAGTTCTTC. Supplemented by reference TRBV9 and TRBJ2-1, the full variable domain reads DSGVTQTPKHLITATGQRVTLRCSPRSGDLSVYWYQQSLDQGLQFLIQYYNGEERAKGNILERFSAQQFPDLHSELNLSSLELGDSALYFCASSVGGTGNNEQFFGPGTRLTVL.

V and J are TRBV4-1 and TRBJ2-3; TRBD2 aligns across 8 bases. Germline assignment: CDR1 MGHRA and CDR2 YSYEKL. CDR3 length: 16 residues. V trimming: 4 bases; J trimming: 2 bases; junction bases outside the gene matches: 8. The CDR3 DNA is TGCGCCAGCAGCCCGATTTTTAGCGGGACCACAGATACGCAGTATTTT. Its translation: CASSPIFSGTTDTQYF.

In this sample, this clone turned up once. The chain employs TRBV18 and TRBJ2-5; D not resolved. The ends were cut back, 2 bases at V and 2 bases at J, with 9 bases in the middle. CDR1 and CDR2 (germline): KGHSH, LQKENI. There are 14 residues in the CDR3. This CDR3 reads CASSPRASQETQYF. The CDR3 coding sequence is TGTGCCAGCTCACCAAGGGCCTCGCAAGAGACCCAGTACTTC.

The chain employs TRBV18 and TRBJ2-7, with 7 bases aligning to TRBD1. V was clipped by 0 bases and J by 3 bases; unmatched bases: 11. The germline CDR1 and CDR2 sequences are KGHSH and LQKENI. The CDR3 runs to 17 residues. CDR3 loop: CASSPPLSGTAHYEQYF. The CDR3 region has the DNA TGTGCCAGCTCACCACCGTTATCCGGGACAGCACACTACGAGCAGTACTTC.

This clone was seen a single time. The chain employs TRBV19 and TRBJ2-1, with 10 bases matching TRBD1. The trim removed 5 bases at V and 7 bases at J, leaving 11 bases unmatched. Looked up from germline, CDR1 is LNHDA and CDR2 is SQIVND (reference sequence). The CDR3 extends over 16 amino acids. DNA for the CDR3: TGTGCCAGTAGTTCCATCGGGACAGGGGCTAAGAATGAGCAGTTCTTC. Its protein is CASSSIGTGAKNEQFF.

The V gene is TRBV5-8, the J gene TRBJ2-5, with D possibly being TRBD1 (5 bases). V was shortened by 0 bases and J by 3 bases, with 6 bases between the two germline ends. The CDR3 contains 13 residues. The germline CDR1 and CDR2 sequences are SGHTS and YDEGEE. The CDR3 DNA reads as TGTGCCAGCAGCTTGGACAGGAAAGAGACCCAGTACTTC. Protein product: CASSLDRKETQYF.

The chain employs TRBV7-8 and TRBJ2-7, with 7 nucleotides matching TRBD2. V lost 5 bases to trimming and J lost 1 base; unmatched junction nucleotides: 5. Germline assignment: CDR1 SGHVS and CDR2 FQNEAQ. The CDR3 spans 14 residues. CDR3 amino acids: CASSPGRDSYEQYF. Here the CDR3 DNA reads TGTGCCAGCAGCCCTGGGAGGGATTCCTACGAGCAGTACTTC.